Sequencing of this T cell receptor (beta chain) was carried out in a study of blood T cells in healthy people across ages. Study results and limitations: PBMC samples, being unsorted, prevented any conclusive comparison of naive and antigen-experienced cells. The study found TCR beta diversity correlated strongly with naive T cell percentage.

A few counts support this clonotype. Antigen: not known. Germline V gives CDR1 SNHLY, CDR2 FYNNEI. V gave up 8 bases and J gave up 0 bases, with 10 bases separating them. This CDR3 has 14 amino acids. The use of a sample-barcoded 5' primer and a J-beta primer mix characterized a second PCR of roughly 7 to 11 cycles. MiXCR was run by TCRdb on the 5' RACE reads, yielding one entry per CDR3 protein. The sample holds around 520,000 distinct CDR3 sequences; 27% are singletons and the top ten take over 3.5%. This sample also belongs to another study, concerning T cells of mothers and their children. This second report adds: Material was donated by three healthy Caucasian mothers and their six children. The second PCR's M1S primer added sample barcodes and 2-4 random nucleotides.

This TCR came from a boy younger than 10 in good health. J is TRBJ2-2 and V is TRBV2; D not resolved. Sequencing was done on a sample of blood. CDR3 residues: CASAPFANTGELFF. Written as DNA, the CDR3 is TGTGCCAGCGCGCCGTTTGCGAACACCGGGGAGCTGTTTTTT.